This T cell receptor (beta chain) was obtained from a study of cytomegalovirus exposure and HLA in healthy donors. About the study: The 100 to 150 validation repertoires and the approximately 700 first-cohort repertoires shared a platform, a later analysis reported.

Details on this clone: The antigen is not known.

Produced via immunoSEQ multiplex PCR; TCRdb's table is partial and in-frame only. This sample has 200,000 to 250,000 clones, with around nine tenths found just once. Notes on the study in general: Published work reported that the classifier diagnosed cytomegalovirus status with high specificity and sensitivity. Three chains linked to CMV were shown in vitro to be specific for CMV antigens.

Material for sequencing was PBMCs. The sequence came from a woman under 30 in good health and CMV-seronegative.

The CDR3 loop reads CASSYSGGRSDTQYF. CDR3 sequence (DNA): TGTGCCAGCAGTTACTCGGGCGGGAGATCAGATACGCAGTATTTT. V usage is TRBV6-5 and J usage is TRBJ2-3; 7 bases are a match to TRBD2. Germline CDR1 reads MNHEY; CDR2 reads SVGAGI. This CDR3 has 15 residues. The trim removed 0 bases at V and 4 bases at J, leaving 4 bases unmatched.